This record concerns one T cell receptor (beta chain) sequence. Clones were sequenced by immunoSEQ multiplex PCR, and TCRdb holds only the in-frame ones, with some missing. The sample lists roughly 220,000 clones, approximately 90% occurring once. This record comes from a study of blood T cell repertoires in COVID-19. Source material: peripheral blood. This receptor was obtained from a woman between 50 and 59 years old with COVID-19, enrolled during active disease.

CDR3 loop: CASSKLERVTALNQPQHF. The CDR3 DNA reads as TGTGCCAGCAGCAAATTGGAAAGGGTGACAGCCCTCAATCAGCCCCAGCATTTT. The rearrangement links TRBV21-1 to TRBJ1-5; the table's D call, TRBD1, has no DNA check behind it. TRBV21-1 is tagged as a pseudogene. This CDR3 region has 18 residues.